The source of this T cell receptor (beta chain) is a study of T cell responses to AZD1222 COVID-19 vaccine. Notes on the study in general: Reportedly, nearly half the spike-specific TCRs target unmutated variant regions. Spike regions recognized by vaccine-associated CD4 TCRs spanned the protein, led by 160-218 and 743-854.

Clones were sequenced by immunoSEQ multiplex PCR, and TCRdb holds only the in-frame ones, with some missing. The sample has 93,000 or so clones, 91% seen once. The CDR3 is made up of 15 amino acids. The V gene's germline CDR1 is LNHDA and CDR2 SQIVND (reference sequence). V shed 2 bases, J shed 3 bases, and the junction held 5 bases outside the gene matches. With regard to this clone: Its target is unknown.

The sequence was obtained from an adult in good health. This chain links TRBV19 with TRBJ2-7; 9 bases are shared with TRBD1. Sample: peripheral blood, taken on day 0 of AZD1222 vaccination. CDR3 sequence (DNA): TGTGCCAGTAGTATAAAGACAGGGGGTAACTACGAGCAGTACTTC. Amino acids: CASSIKTGGNYEQYF.